This T cell receptor (beta chain) comes out of a study of human T cells and chemical hapten exposure. The wider study: Variation in per-sample TCR yields came mainly from small pooled library volume differences.

This clonotype was picked up a small number of times. TCRdb used MiXCR to reprocess the RACE reads, holding one entry per CDR3 protein. The sample lists about 69,000 distinct CDR3 sequences, approximately 10% occurring once. Sample time point: patch test 2, 6 weeks after DPC sensitization. Treatment: therapeutic diphenylcyclopropenone sensitization with weekly scalp DPC. Here the sequenced sample was whole blood, taken in connection with sensitization to the hapten diphenylcyclopropenone (DPC). This TCR came from a woman aged 45 to 65 with alopecia areata. Some clones in this sample may be carry-over from other donors' samples.

CDR3 amino acids: CASSFPAGTSALNEQFF. CDR3 sequence (DNA): TGTGCCAGCAGTTTCCCGGCCGGGACTAGCGCCCTCAATGAGCAGTTCTTC. J is TRBJ2-1 and V is TRBV27; 10 bases map to TRBD2. Germline loops: CDR1 MNHEY, CDR2 SMNVEV (reference sequence). This CDR3 is built from 17 residues. Unmatched junction bases numbered 11, after V lost 3 bases and J lost 6 bases.